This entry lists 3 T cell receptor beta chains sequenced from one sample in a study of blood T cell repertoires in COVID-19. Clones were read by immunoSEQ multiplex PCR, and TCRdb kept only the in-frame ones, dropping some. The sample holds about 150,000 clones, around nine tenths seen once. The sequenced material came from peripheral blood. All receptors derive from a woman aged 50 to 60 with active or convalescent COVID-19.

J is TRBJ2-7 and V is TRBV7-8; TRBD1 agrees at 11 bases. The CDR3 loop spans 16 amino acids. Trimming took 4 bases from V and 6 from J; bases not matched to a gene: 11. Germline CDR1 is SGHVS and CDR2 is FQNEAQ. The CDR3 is CASSWSWDRGSAEQYF. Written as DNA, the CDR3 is TGTGCCAGCAGCTGGTCATGGGACAGGGGGTCGGCCGAGCAGTACTTC.

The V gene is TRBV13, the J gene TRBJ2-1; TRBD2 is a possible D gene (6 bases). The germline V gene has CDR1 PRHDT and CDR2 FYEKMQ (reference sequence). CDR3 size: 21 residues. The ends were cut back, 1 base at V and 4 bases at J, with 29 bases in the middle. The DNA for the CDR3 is TGTGCCAGCAGCTTAGAGTCGGGTCTAAAGGGAGGCACAATAAAATACAATGAGCAGTTCTTC. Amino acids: CASSLESGLKGGTIKYNEQFF.

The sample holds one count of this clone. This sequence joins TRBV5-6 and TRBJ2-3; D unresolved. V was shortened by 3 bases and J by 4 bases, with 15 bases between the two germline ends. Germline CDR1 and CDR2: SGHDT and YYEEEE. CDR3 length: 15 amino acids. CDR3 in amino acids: CASSYRVLSSDTQYF. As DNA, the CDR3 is TGTGCCAGCAGCTACCGGGTCCTATCGTCAGATACGCAGTATTTT.